These 28 T cell receptor beta chains share one sample of origin, sequenced in a study of neurological immune-mediated disorders (dated by TCRdb to between 2018 and 2020). Library preparation used 5' RACE. The reads were generated on an Illumina HiSeq 2500. The raw public reads went through TCRdb reprocessing: fastp at Q25, MiXCR clone calling, in-frame beta chains kept. Entries that share a CDR3 protein sequence are merged under the most common genes and DNA. The sample includes 53,000 or so distinct CDR3 sequences, with roughly 8% observed a single time. Over 1.5% of the sample rests with the top ten. Read against the paper, the sample's time point label means: longitudinal time-point 3. Specimen: PBMCs. These receptors originate from a woman aged 40 to 55 in good health.

There are many counts of this clonotype. The V and J genes are TRBV12-3 or TRBV12-4 and TRBJ2-5, with 12 bases lining up with TRBD2. This CDR3 has 15 amino acids. Germline trimming cut 3 bases from V and 2 bases from J; bases unmatched to any gene: 1. The CDR3 here is CASSFGLAGQETQYF. The CDR3 DNA follows: TGTGCCAGCAGTTTCGGACTAGCGGGACAAGAGACCCAGTACTTC.

This clonotype was picked up many times. V is TRBV9 and J is TRBJ1-6, with D tentatively TRBD1 (6 bases). Germline CDR1 and CDR2: SGDLS and YYNGEE. The ends were cut back, 0 bases at V and 10 bases at J, with 14 bases in the middle. There are 15 residues in the CDR3. The CDR3 DNA reads as TGTGCCAGCAGCGTAGAGGGACACCCGAAATCACCCCTCCACTTT. Translating gives CASSVEGHPKSPLHF.

This clonotype was observed many times. This rearrangement joins TRBV20-1 to TRBJ1-2, with 7 bases lining up with TRBD1. The CDR3 length is 13 residues. The V gene's germline CDR1 is DFQATT and CDR2 SNEGSKA (reference sequence). After removal of 4 bases from V and 8 bases from J, the junction contained 10 bases not matched to a gene. As DNA, the CDR3 is TGCAGTGCTATTAACAGGGGCCTTGACGGCTACACCTTC. It specifies CSAINRGLDGYTF.

The sample holds a few counts of this clonotype. V gene TRBV18 combines with J gene TRBJ2-1; possible D gene TRBD2, 7 bases. The ends were cut back, 2 bases at V and 10 bases at J, with 21 bases in the middle. This CDR3 is 16 amino acids long. Germline CDR1 KGHSH, CDR2 LQKENI. CDR3 sequence reads: CASSPIFGGGNMEQFF. CDR3 DNA: TGTGCCAGCTCACCAATCTTCGGCGGGGGCAACATGGAGCAGTTCTTC. The whole variable domain, remainder taken from reference TRBV18 and TRBJ2-1, is NAGVMQNPRHLVRRRGQEARLRCSPMKGHSHVYWYRQLPEEGLKFMVYLQKENIIDESGMPKERFSAEFPKEGPSILRIQQVVRGDSAAYFCASSPIFGGGNMEQFFGPGTRLTVL.

The chain is built from TRBV11-2 and TRBJ1-2; D ambiguous. The V gene lost 5 bases and the J gene lost 6 bases, with 10 bases spanning the gap. Germline V gives CDR1 SGHAT, CDR2 FQNNGV. CDR3 length: 12 amino acids. As DNA, the CDR3 is TGTGCCAGCAGCCTGCGTCGGGATGGCTACACCTTC. Its translation is CASSLRRDGYTF.

This clonotype was counted at least ten times. The V and J genes are TRBV5-1 and TRBJ2-7, with D uncertain. This CDR3 comprises 13 residues. Between the trimmed V and J ends, which lost 3 bases and 3 bases, there was a span of 10 bases. Germline loops: CDR1 SGHRS, CDR2 YFSETQ. The CDR3 reads CASSSGLNYEQYF. The CDR3 DNA reads TGCGCCAGCAGCTCGGGCCTGAACTACGAGCAGTACTTC.

This clonotype was picked up many times. The chain recombines TRBV5-1 with TRBJ2-7; perhaps D is TRBD1 or TRBD2 (6 bases each). CDR1 SGHRS and CDR2 YFSETQ come from the germline V gene. Deletions cut 0 bases from V and 7 bases from J, with 14 bases between. This CDR3 has 14 amino acids. Written as DNA, the CDR3 is TGCGCCAGCAGCTTGGGGGGGGCGGTGGAAGAGCAGTACTTC. Amino acid sequence: CASSLGGAVEEQYF.

V is TRBV20-1 and J is TRBJ2-7; 7 bases agree with TRBD2. The CDR3 runs 13 residues. V gave up 1 base and J gave up 3 bases; unmatched junction bases: 3. CDR1 is DFQATT, CDR2 SNEGSKA, per germline (reference sequence). This CDR3 is CSARVASGYEQYF. In nucleotides, the CDR3 is TGCAGTGCTAGAGTGGCTAGCGGCTACGAGCAGTACTTC.

The sample holds many counts of this clonotype. V gene TRBV7-8 combines with J gene TRBJ2-7, with D possibly TRBD1 on 6 matching bases. Germline CDR1 and CDR2: SGHVS and FQNEAQ. V was clipped by 0 bases and J by 0 bases, with 15 bases between them. The CDR3 is made up of 17 amino acids. CDR3 DNA sequence: TGTGCCAGCAGCTTAGCGATAGGGCAGGGGTCCTCCTACGAGCAGTACTTC. Protein sequence: CASSLAIGQGSSYEQYF.

This clonotype was counted at least ten times. The chain is built from TRBV12-3 or TRBV12-4 and TRBJ2-1; TRBD2 matches 12 bases. The CDR3 has 18 residues. V dropped 6 bases and J dropped 1; count of bases not matched to a gene: 10. The CDR3 here is CASSPGTGLAGSYNEQFF. The CDR3 DNA follows: TGTGCCAGCAGCCCCGGGACAGGACTAGCGGGGTCCTACAATGAGCAGTTCTTC.

The chain joins TRBV12-3 or TRBV12-4 to TRBJ2-1; no clear D gene. V gave up 3 bases and J gave up 8 bases, with 11 bases separating them. This CDR3 contains 13 residues. This chain's CDR3 is CASSLPGYHEQFF. The DNA of the CDR3 is TGTGCCAGCAGTTTGCCTGGTTACCATGAGCAGTTCTTC.

Many counts were recorded for this clonotype. This chain links TRBV20-1 with TRBJ1-5; weak D call: TRBD1 (5 bases). There are 15 residues in the CDR3. Germline V gene data show CDR1 as DFQATT and CDR2 as SNEGSKA (reference sequence). V was clipped by 1 base and J by 4 bases, with 14 bases between them. The CDR3 is CSARGGSGENQPQHF. The DNA for the CDR3 is TGCAGTGCTAGAGGGGGGTCAGGAGAAAATCAGCCCCAGCATTTT.

This clonotype was detected many times. This chain joins TRBV10-3 and TRBJ2-1; 7 positions match TRBD2. This CDR3 comprises 15 residues. Germline V CDR1 and CDR2: ENHRY, SYGVKD. Trimming at V came to 7 bases and at J to 0 bases, leaving 6 bases not matched to a gene. DNA of the CDR3: TGTGCCATCAAGAGCGGGGTTAGCTCCTACAATGAGCAGTTCTTC. Translated: CAIKSGVSSYNEQFF.

At least ten counts were recorded for this clonotype. V usage is TRBV27 and J usage is TRBJ2-1; unclear D gene. CDR3 size: 13 residues. V was cut by 6 bases and J by 9 bases, with 15 bases left in between. CDR1 is MNHEY and CDR2 is SMNVEV in the germline V gene (reference sequence). The CDR3 coding sequence is TGTGCCAGCAGAGAACTCACCTCGGGTGAGCAGTTCTTC. This gives the protein CASRELTSGEQFF.

This clonotype occurred many times. The rearrangement joins TRBV10-3 to TRBJ2-7, with 8 nucleotides matching TRBD1. Germline-derived CDR1 and CDR2 are ENHRY and SYGVKD. The V segment lost 5 bases and the J segment 1 base; nucleotides outside the gene matches: 7. This CDR3 region has 15 residues. For the CDR3, the DNA is TGTGCCATCAGTTACACCGGGACAGGATCCTACGAGCAGTACTTC. Encoded protein: CAISYTGTGSYEQYF.

This rearrangement joins TRBV3-1 to TRBJ2-4, with unresolved D. CDR1 is LGHDT, CDR2 YNNKEL, per germline (reference sequence). There are 14 residues in the CDR3. V was clipped by 3 bases and J by 6 bases, with 12 bases between them. The CDR3 coding sequence is TGTGCCAGCAGCCATACCGGACCAGTAAACATTCAGTACTTC. Protein: CASSHTGPVNIQYF.

In this sample, this clonotype turned up many times. V usage is TRBV16 and J usage is TRBJ1-2, with TRBD1 as a possible D gene (5 bases). CDR3 length equals 14 residues. V was trimmed by 1 base and J by 7 bases, leaving 13 bases between them. From germline, CDR1 is KGHSY and CDR2 FQNENV. The CDR3 DNA is TGTGCCAGCAGCCAATTCAGTGGGGCAGGTGGCTACACCTTC. The encoded protein is CASSQFSGAGGYTF.

Many counts were recorded for this clonotype. The rearrangement links TRBV5-1 to TRBJ2-7; 9 positions match TRBD2. Germline CDR1 reads SGHRS; CDR2 reads YFSETQ. J was trimmed by 2 bases and V by 0 bases; bases with no gene match: 3. The CDR3 is made up of 15 amino acids. This CDR3 is CASSLGLAATYEQYF. The CDR3 DNA reads as TGCGCCAGCAGCTTGGGACTAGCGGCAACCTACGAGCAGTACTTC. The entire variable domain, with the rest obtained from reference TRBV5-1 and TRBJ2-7, is as follows: KAGVTQTPRYLIKTRGQQVTLSCSPISGHRSVSWYQQTPGQGLQFLFEYFSETQRNKGNFPGRFSGRQFSNSRSEMNVSTLELGDSALYLCASSLGLAATYEQYFGPGTRLTVT.

This clonotype was detected ten times or more. The chain has TRBV20-1 and TRBJ1-2; D may be TRBD1 (5 bases). Germline V gene sequence: CDR1 DFQATT, CDR2 SNEGSKA (reference sequence). V lost 3 bases and J 5 bases, leaving 13 bases between the germline ends. There are 13 residues in the CDR3. CDR3 loop: CSASWDGGYGYTF. CDR3 bases: TGCAGTGCTAGTTGGGACGGGGGGTATGGCTACACCTTC.

This clonotype was observed many times. The J gene is TRBJ2-1, the V gene TRBV5-1; 7 nucleotides line up with TRBD2. The germline V gene encodes CDR1 SGHRS and CDR2 YFSETQ. The length of the CDR3 is 16 residues. V gave up 4 bases and J gave up 1 base; unmatched junction bases: 8. CDR3 sequence reads: CASSARGGPSYNEQFF. In DNA, the CDR3 is TGCGCCAGCAGCGCGAGGGGAGGGCCGTCCTACAATGAGCAGTTCTTC.

The sample holds many counts of this clonotype. The J gene is TRBJ1-6, the V gene TRBV27, with TRBD1 matching over 7 bases. The germline V gene has CDR1 MNHEY and CDR2 SMNVEV (reference sequence). CDR3 length: 14 residues. J gave up 6 bases and V 7 bases, and 6 bases lay outside the gene matches. The CDR3 loop reads CASNRQGPNSPLHF. The CDR3 nucleotides are TGTGCCAGCAACCGACAGGGCCCTAATTCACCCCTCCACTTT.

This clonotype was counted many times. V is TRBV6-1 and J is TRBJ2-2; D not resolved. V shed 2 bases and J shed 5 bases, with 12 bases lying between them. The CDR3 has 15 amino acids. Germline V gives CDR1 MNHNS, CDR2 SASEGT. CDR3 nucleotides: TGTGCCAGCAGTGAAACGGCAGGATGGACCGGGGAGCTGTTTTTT. It yields the protein CASSETAGWTGELFF.

This clonotype was found many times. The genes are TRBV3-1 and TRBJ2-1; D call uncertain. CDR1 is LGHDT, CDR2 YNNKEL, per germline (reference sequence). The CDR3 has 11 amino acids. V dropped 7 bases and J dropped 3 bases, with 4 bases sitting between them. The CDR3: CASKDYNEQFF. Here the CDR3 DNA reads TGTGCCAGCAAAGACTACAATGAGCAGTTCTTC.

This clonotype has at least ten counts. J is TRBJ1-6 and V is TRBV6-5; 9 bases match TRBD1. The CDR3 loop spans 19 amino acids. V was pared by 2 bases and J by 5 bases, with 13 bases of the junction left unmatched. The germline gives CDR1 MNHEY, CDR2 SVGAGI. The CDR3 sequence: CASSYRGTGGRSNNSPLHF. DNA of the CDR3: TGTGCCAGCAGTTACAGGGGCACAGGGGGCAGAAGTAATAATTCACCCCTCCACTTT.

This clonotype has a count of ten or more. The chain has TRBV5-1 and TRBJ2-6; D may be TRBD2 (6 bases). The V gene's germline CDR1 is SGHRS and CDR2 YFSETQ. With 2 bases removed from V and 8 bases from J, the gap between germline ends came to 14 bases. The CDR3 has 15 amino acids. The CDR3 loop reads CASSFDFRDSNVLTF. In nucleotides, the CDR3 is TGCGCCAGCAGCTTCGATTTCCGGGACTCCAACGTCCTGACTTTC.

In its sample, this clonotype was seen many times. The chain employs TRBV20-1 and TRBJ2-1; 7 nucleotides align to TRBD2. Germline assignment: CDR1 DFQATT and CDR2 SNEGSKA (reference sequence). Trimming removed 5 bases from V and 4 bases from J; junction bases left unmatched: 5. This CDR3 region has 13 residues. DNA of the CDR3: TGCAGTGCTGTCAGCGGGGATTACAATGAGCAGTTCTTC. It translates to CSAVSGDYNEQFF.

This clonotype showed up many times. CDR3 DNA: TGCGCCAGCAGCGGATGGAGGGCGGTGGCCAACGTCCTGACTTTC. It encodes CASSGWRAVANVLTF. The chain couples TRBV5-1 to TRBJ2-6; D possibly corresponds to TRBD2 (6 bases). Trimming left V 4 bases short and J 6 bases short, with 14 bases between. CDR3 size: 15 residues. Per the germline V gene, CDR1 is SGHRS and CDR2 is YFSETQ.

This clonotype was counted at least ten times. The rearrangement joins TRBV9 to TRBJ2-1; D is perhaps TRBD2 (5 bases). This CDR3 contains 16 residues. Germline V CDR1 and CDR2: SGDLS, YYNGEE. V lost 4 bases, J lost 0 bases, and 14 bases lay in between. This chain's CDR3 is CASSPRDSRSYNEQFF. CDR3 bases: TGTGCCAGCAGCCCTCGGGATTCCCGCTCCTACAATGAGCAGTTCTTC.